This TCR beta chain was observed in a study of OX40 agonist ivuxolimab in advanced cancers. Whole-study context: Each patient was given ivuxolimab into a vein every 2 weeks, at 0.01 to 10 mg/kg. Among those treated, three patients had partial responses, one with hepatocellular carcinoma and two with cutaneous melanoma.

TCRdb's copy holds only in-frame clones and misses some; the assay was immunoSEQ multiplex PCR. The repertoire holds fewer than 95,000 clones, with under 95% as singletons. This clone was counted at least ten times. Its specificity is unknown. The germline V gene has CDR1 SGHVS and CDR2 FNYEAQ. The CDR3 totals 15 residues. Trimming stripped 6 bases from V and 2 bases from J, with 13 bases between. Study-wide results and limits: Expanded clones tended on average to be more numerous among CD8+ T cells than CD4+. Dosing at 0.1 to 3.0 mg/kg was accompanied by clonal expansion of CD4+ and CD8+ blood T cells by week 6.

Here the sequenced sample was CD4+ or CD8+ T cells sorted from blood, taken in a trial of the OX40 agonist ivuxolimab. The V gene is TRBV7-6, the J gene TRBJ1-4; a weak D match, TRBD1 (5 bases). The sequence was collected from an adult with an advanced solid tumor such as melanoma, head and neck, liver or kidney cancer. CDR3 nucleotides: TGTGCCAGCAGTCTCCGGGGGAATACTAATGAAAAACTGTTTTTT. It codes for CASSLRGNTNEKLFF.